This T cell receptor (beta chain) appears in the sequencing data of a study of PD-L1 blockade in urothelial cancer. Study-level background: Analyzed time points were 3 weeks (second dose) and 6 weeks after therapy began. Study-wide findings and caveats: By 3 weeks, tumor-associated blood clones had expanded more in durable-benefit patients.

Worth noting for this clone: Antigen: not known.

Data came from immunoSEQ multiplex PCR; TCRdb stores just in-frame clones and leaves some out. Here the sample spans under 30,000 clones, around 80% being singletons. Time point meaning: peripheral blood 6 weeks after treatment start. Each individual provided 1 to 8 samples (taken pretreatment and on-treatment). Sequenced material: PBMCs, taken around atezolizumab (anti-PD-L1) treatment. The sequence was obtained from a man between 65 and 85 years old with urothelial cancer.

CDR3 loop: CASSTLDRGLRGYTF. Written as DNA, the CDR3 is TGTGCCAGCAGTACCTTGGACAGGGGGCTCAGGGGCTACACCTTC. This chain connects TRBV28 to TRBJ1-2; 11 bases are shared with TRBD1. Per germline, CDR1 MDHEN and CDR2 SYDVKM. The trim removed 5 bases at V and 8 bases at J, leaving 10 bases unmatched. This CDR3 has 15 residues.